This T cell receptor beta chain was retrieved from a study of early T cells in non-severe SARS-CoV-2 infection. On the study more broadly: Sequencing input comprised bulk RNA from unsorted whole blood; chain pairing was not available.

Overall study findings and caveats: A preference for anti-spike CD8 responses marked VDJdb matching, which missed private and CD4 specificities.

This clonotype was found many times. Antigen unknown. Individual cDNA molecules were tagged with unique molecular identifiers. A single record per CDR3 protein comes from TCRdb applying MiXCR to the 5' RACE reads. The data show around 61,000 distinct CDR3 sequences, with approximately 11% seen just once and 1.5% to 2% held by the top ten. The source of this sequence is an adult who was a healthcare worker with PCR-confirmed SARS-CoV-2 infection or an uninfected control (not recorded which). Source material: whole blood.

The CDR3 loop is CASSFKMGIEAFF. For the CDR3, the DNA is TGTGCCAGCAGCTTTAAGATGGGGATTGAAGCTTTCTTT. The chain combines TRBV7-2 with TRBJ1-1, with D hard to call. The germline gives CDR1 SGHTA, CDR2 FQGNSA. Trimming cost V 3 bases and J 7 bases, with 12 bases left between them. The CDR3 totals 13 residues.